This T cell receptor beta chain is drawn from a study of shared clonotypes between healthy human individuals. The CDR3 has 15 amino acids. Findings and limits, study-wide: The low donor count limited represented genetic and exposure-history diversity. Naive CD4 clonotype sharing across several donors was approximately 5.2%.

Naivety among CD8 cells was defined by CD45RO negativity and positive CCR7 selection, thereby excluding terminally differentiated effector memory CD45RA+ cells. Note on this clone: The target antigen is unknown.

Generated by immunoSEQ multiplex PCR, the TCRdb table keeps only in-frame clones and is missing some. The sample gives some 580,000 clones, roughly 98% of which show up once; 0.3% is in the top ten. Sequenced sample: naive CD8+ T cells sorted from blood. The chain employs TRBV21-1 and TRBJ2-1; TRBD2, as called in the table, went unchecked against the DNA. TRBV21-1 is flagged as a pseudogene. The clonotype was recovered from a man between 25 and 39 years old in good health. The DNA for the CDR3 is TGTGCCAGCAGCAAAACTAGCGGGAGAACACTGGAGCAGTTCTTC. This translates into CASSKTSGRTLEQFF.